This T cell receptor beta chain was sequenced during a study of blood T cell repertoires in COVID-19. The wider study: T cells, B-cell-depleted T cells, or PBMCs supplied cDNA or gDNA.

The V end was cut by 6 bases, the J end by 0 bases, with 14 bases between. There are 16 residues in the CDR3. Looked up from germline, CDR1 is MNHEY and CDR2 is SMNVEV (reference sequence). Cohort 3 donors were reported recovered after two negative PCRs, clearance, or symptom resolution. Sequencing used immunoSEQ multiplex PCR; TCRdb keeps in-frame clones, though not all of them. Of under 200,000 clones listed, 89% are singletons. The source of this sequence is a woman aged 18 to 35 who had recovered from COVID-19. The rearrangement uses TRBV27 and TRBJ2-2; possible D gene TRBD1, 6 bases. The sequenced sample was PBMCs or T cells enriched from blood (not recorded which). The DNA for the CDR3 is TGTGCCAGCAGGCCAGCCGGGACATCGAACACCGGGGAGCTGTTTTTT. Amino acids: CASRPAGTSNTGELFF.